This is a list of T cell receptor beta chains from one sample in a study of T-cell memory formation after mild COVID-19. One entry per CDR3 protein results from TCRdb running MiXCR on the 5' RACE reads. The sample lists about 360,000 distinct CDR3 sequences, roughly an eighth seen once, with 22% in the top ten. The specimen sequenced was PBMCs or a T cell subset sorted from them (not recorded which). The receptors come from a young man who had mild COVID-19 (a few samples of this study predate the infection). Cell type and time point are not known. The CDR3 runs from the conserved cysteine through the conserved F or W. Fields, in order: J gene, D gene, clone size, V gene, CDR3 protein, CDR3 DNA. The D gene is left open where the match is weak. Only part of the rows carry a size: once, few, many, or a class if the clone is expanded.

j_call: TRBJ1-5
d_call: .
clone_size: .
v_call: TRBV10-3
cdr3_aa: CAISDDNQPQHF
cdr3_nt: TGTGCCATCAGCGATGACAATCAGCCCCAGCATTTT

j_call: TRBJ2-2
d_call: .
clone_size: few
v_call: TRBV7-2
cdr3_aa: CASSRALGGQFGELFF
cdr3_nt: TGTGCCAGCAGCCGGGCGCTCGGGGGCCAATTCGGGGAGCTGTTTTTT

j_call: TRBJ1-2
d_call: TRBD1
clone_size: few
v_call: TRBV4-1
cdr3_aa: CASSQDGTGGDYGYTF
cdr3_nt: TGCGCCAGCAGCCAAGATGGAACAGGGGGAGACTATGGCTACACCTTC

j_call: TRBJ2-3
d_call: .
clone_size: .
v_call: TRBV6-5
cdr3_aa: CASSLQGFTDTQYF
cdr3_nt: TGTGCCAGCAGTTTACAGGGATTCACAGATACGCAGTATTTT

j_call: TRBJ2-7
d_call: TRBD1
clone_size: few
v_call: TRBV4-3
cdr3_aa: CASAPRQGANEQYF
cdr3_nt: TGCGCCAGCGCCCCAAGACAGGGGGCAAACGAGCAGTACTTC

j_call: TRBJ2-7
d_call: .
clone_size: .
v_call: TRBV7-9
cdr3_aa: CASSPPGSYEQYF
cdr3_nt: TGTGCCAGCAGCCCACCGGGGTCCTACGAGCAGTACTTC

j_call: TRBJ1-2
d_call: .
clone_size: many
v_call: TRBV3-1
cdr3_aa: CASSQGEAVDYGYTF
cdr3_nt: TGTGCCAGCAGCCAAGGGGAGGCAGTAGACTATGGCTACACCTTC

j_call: TRBJ2-5
d_call: TRBD2
clone_size: .
v_call: TRBV13
cdr3_aa: CASSLSGRSETQYF
cdr3_nt: TGTGCCAGCAGCTTAAGCGGGAGGTCGGAGACCCAGTACTTC

j_call: TRBJ2-1
d_call: .
clone_size: .
v_call: TRBV3-1
cdr3_aa: CASSQFREGGQFF
cdr3_nt: TGTGCCAGCAGCCAATTCCGTGAGGGGGGGCAGTTCTTC

j_call: TRBJ2-1
d_call: .
clone_size: few
v_call: TRBV5-1
cdr3_aa: CASTSGPNWNEQFF
cdr3_nt: TGCGCCAGCACCTCGGGCCCTAATTGGAATGAGCAGTTCTTC

j_call: TRBJ1-5
d_call: .
clone_size: .
v_call: TRBV20-1
cdr3_aa: CSARAGGRPQHF
cdr3_nt: TGCAGTGCTAGAGCGGGCGGTCGGCCCCAGCATTTT

j_call: TRBJ2-5
d_call: .
clone_size: few
v_call: TRBV7-9
cdr3_aa: CASSLEGGTKTQYF
cdr3_nt: TGTGCCAGCAGCTTAGAGGGGGGGACGAAGACCCAGTACTTC

j_call: TRBJ2-3
d_call: TRBD1
clone_size: many
v_call: TRBV7-3
cdr3_aa: CASSSRTGPDTQYF
cdr3_nt: TGTGCCAGCAGCTCCCGGACAGGACCAGATACGCAGTATTTT

j_call: TRBJ1-3
d_call: .
clone_size: few
v_call: TRBV20-1
cdr3_aa: CSATGTAGNTIYF
cdr3_nt: TGCAGTGCTACAGGGACTGCTGGAAACACCATATATTTT

j_call: TRBJ2-5
d_call: TRBD1
clone_size: .
v_call: TRBV2
cdr3_aa: CASSNRQGMGTQYF
cdr3_nt: TGTGCCAGCAGCAATCGACAGGGAATGGGGACCCAGTACTTC

j_call: TRBJ2-1
d_call: .
clone_size: .
v_call: TRBV6-5
cdr3_aa: CASSPTWGSVNEQFF
cdr3_nt: TGTGCCAGCAGCCCCACCTGGGGGAGCGTCAATGAGCAGTTCTTC

j_call: TRBJ2-3
d_call: TRBD2
clone_size: few
v_call: TRBV9
cdr3_aa: CSSSVGLAGNTDTQYF
cdr3_nt: TGTTCCAGCAGCGTAGGACTAGCGGGGAACACAGATACGCAGTATTTT

j_call: TRBJ1-4
d_call: TRBD1
clone_size: few
v_call: TRBV2
cdr3_aa: CASTRTTGGEKLFF
cdr3_nt: TGTGCCAGCACTCGCACGACAGGGGGAGAAAAACTGTTTTTT

j_call: TRBJ2-7
d_call: .
clone_size: many
v_call: TRBV7-6
cdr3_aa: CASSLAVSYEQYF
cdr3_nt: TGTGCCAGCAGCTTAGCTGTCTCCTACGAGCAGTACTTC

j_call: TRBJ2-1
d_call: .
clone_size: many
v_call: TRBV5-1
cdr3_aa: CASSLGGGEIYNEQFF
cdr3_nt: TGCGCCAGCAGCTTGGGGGGCGGGGAGATCTACAATGAGCAGTTCTTC

j_call: TRBJ2-7
d_call: TRBD1
clone_size: .
v_call: TRBV18
cdr3_aa: CASSATGGLYEQYF
cdr3_nt: TGTGCCAGCTCAGCGACAGGGGGCTTGTATGAGCAGTACTTC

j_call: TRBJ1-6
d_call: .
clone_size: many
v_call: TRBV7-9
cdr3_aa: CASSLSNSPLHF
cdr3_nt: TGTGCCAGCAGCTTATCCAATTCACCCCTCCACTTT

j_call: TRBJ1-2
d_call: .
clone_size: few
v_call: TRBV5-1
cdr3_aa: CASSLDWVLGGYTF
cdr3_nt: TGCGCCAGCAGCTTGGATTGGGTGTTAGGTGGCTACACCTTC